A selection of T cell receptor beta chains follows, all from one sample in a study of shared clonotypes between healthy human individuals. Using immunoSEQ multiplex PCR, the repertoire was profiled, and TCRdb retains in-frame clones only, with some absent. The sample holds 630,000 or so clones, 95% to 98% seen once. Sequencing input: naive CD8+ T cells sorted from blood. These receptors all come from a man younger than 45 in good health. CDR3s include the opening cysteine and the closing phenylalanine or tryptophan.

j_call: TRBJ2-2; v_call: TRBV19; cdr3_aa: CASFPGGAGGYTGELFF
j_call: TRBJ2-1; v_call: TRBV13; cdr3_aa: CASSLNLGGISYNEQFF
j_call: TRBJ2-7; v_call: TRBV27; cdr3_aa: CASSFQSPYEQYF
j_call: TRBJ2-7; v_call: TRBV28; cdr3_aa: CASRPNPDYEQYF
j_call: TRBJ1-2; v_call: TRBV4-3; cdr3_aa: CASSQDKTATYFF
j_call: TRBJ2-1; v_call: TRBV5-1; cdr3_aa: CASSPTAGRGDNEQFF
j_call: TRBJ2-2; v_call: TRBV27; cdr3_aa: CASSLLVGDTGELFF
j_call: TRBJ2-1; v_call: TRBV6-5; cdr3_aa: CASSYGAVGEQFF
j_call: TRBJ1-2; v_call: TRBV7-8; cdr3_aa: CASSLSRLANYGYTF
j_call: TRBJ2-3; v_call: TRBV2; cdr3_aa: CVGGSGFSTDTQYF
j_call: TRBJ1-3; v_call: TRBV7-9; cdr3_aa: CASSLYTLLDGSGNTIYF
j_call: TRBJ2-2; v_call: TRBV7-3; cdr3_aa: CASSPGFPGELFF
j_call: TRBJ2-1; v_call: TRBV6-5; cdr3_aa: CASSYGTSSSYNEQFF
j_call: TRBJ2-2; v_call: TRBV13; cdr3_aa: CASSQTPGPRVGELFF
j_call: TRBJ1-2; v_call: TRBV5-4; cdr3_aa: CASSFARQGDYTF
j_call: TRBJ2-5; v_call: TRBV5-1; cdr3_aa: CASSLVGDGQETQYF
j_call: TRBJ2-3; v_call: TRBV10-3; cdr3_aa: CAIQHSGAGGPDTQYF
j_call: TRBJ2-1; v_call: TRBV14; cdr3_aa: CASSQRTSGRNEQFF
j_call: TRBJ2-3; v_call: TRBV4-1; cdr3_aa: CASSSGRAHSTDTQYF
j_call: TRBJ2-3; v_call: TRBV7-3; cdr3_aa: CASSLIAGGATDTQYF
j_call: TRBJ2-7; v_call: TRBV10-3; cdr3_aa: CAISELGHFYEQYF
j_call: TRBJ2-1; v_call: TRBV18; cdr3_aa: CASSLSFRDTDNEQFF
j_call: TRBJ1-5; v_call: TRBV27; cdr3_aa: CASSLGLNQPQHF
j_call: TRBJ2-7; v_call: TRBV11-3; cdr3_aa: CASSLAGGGEQYF
j_call: TRBJ2-2; v_call: TRBV10-1; cdr3_aa: CASSESLVGLAGELFF
j_call: TRBJ2-3; v_call: TRBV5-1; cdr3_aa: CASSLGGGRNTDTQYF
j_call: TRBJ2-7; v_call: TRBV7-9; cdr3_aa: CASSFILGARYEQYF
j_call: TRBJ1-5; v_call: TRBV6-5; cdr3_aa: CASSYSSSQSQHF
j_call: TRBJ2-2; v_call: TRBV5-5; cdr3_aa: CASSSALGGPNTGELFF
j_call: TRBJ2-7; v_call: TRBV19; cdr3_aa: CASSKPGTSGTYEQYF
j_call: TRBJ2-7; v_call: TRBV7-9; cdr3_aa: CASGLAGSDEQYF
j_call: TRBJ2-1; v_call: TRBV18; cdr3_aa: CASSPGTGSIYNEQFF
j_call: TRBJ2-1; v_call: TRBV6-5; cdr3_aa: CATQDITSYNEQFF
j_call: TRBJ2-7; v_call: TRBV28; cdr3_aa: CASSFLFSGRVYEQYF
j_call: TRBJ2-2; v_call: TRBV7-6; cdr3_aa: CASSLDTLYTNTGELFF
j_call: TRBJ2-3; v_call: TRBV11-3; cdr3_aa: CASSDLQGGSTDTQYF
j_call: TRBJ1-5; v_call: TRBV4-2; cdr3_aa: CASSQENPFGIDSNQPQHF
j_call: TRBJ2-7; v_call: TRBV11-3; cdr3_aa: CASSFGLSEQYF
j_call: TRBJ1-4; v_call: TRBV7-9; cdr3_aa: CASSRTDRGGVEKLFF
j_call: TRBJ2-1; v_call: TRBV13; cdr3_aa: CASRGEPGQGANEQFF